This T cell receptor beta chain comes out of a study of CD8 T cells in ankylosing spondylitis (dated by TCRdb to 2017 to 2019). Describing the broader study: The study set out to find disease-linked TCR variants by profiling T cell receptor beta repertoires in ankylosing spondylitis patients and healthy donors. Samples of peripheral blood were taken, and for ankylosing spondylitis patients, synovial fluid was collected as well. The whole study cohort included about a hundred healthy donors and 25 ankylosing spondylitis patients.

Sequenced on an Illumina HiSeq 2500. TCR beta libraries were prepared by quantitative 5'-RACE with molecular barcodes. Turning to the authors' computational methods: A new computational method based on a probabilistic model of VDJ rearrangement was used to identify disease-linked TCR variants. TCRdb redid the processing of the public reads, applying fastp at Q25 and MiXCR, and retained in-frame beta chains. Every distinct CDR3 protein forms one entry, paired with its most common genes and DNA. These V and J calls rely on TCRdb rather than the paper's analysis. Counted in this sample were about 220,000 distinct CDR3 sequences; approximately 16% of them appeared once. Clones ranked in the top ten supply roughly 46% of the sample. This clonotype has at least ten counts. Its recognized antigen is unknown. No base quality information exists; no much larger clone differs at one position. The paper's findings and limits, for the study overall: Significant enrichment of the disease-linked clones was reported in matched synovial fluid samples from ankylosing spondylitis patients. A TCR beta motif made up of several highly homologous amino acid variants appeared to be characteristic of blood from ankylosing spondylitis patients. The disease-linked clones showed a CD8+ phenotype and occurred at relatively low frequencies in peripheral blood. Some motif variants had previously been reported in the synovial fluid and blood of reactive arthritis patients, which suggests shared mechanisms of disease initiation.

CDR1 MNHEY and CDR2 SVGEGT are derived from the germline V gene. From cysteine to phenylalanine, the CDR3 is 14 amino acids long. Kept here is only the CDR3 DNA, which spans 42 bases and is read in frame from base 1. V gives up 6 bases and J gives up 1 base, and the segment between their germline ends measures 9 bases. The sequenced sample consisted of blood, either unsorted or a sorted T cell fraction (not recorded which). This chain is built from TRBV6-2 or TRBV6-3 and TRBJ2-2, with the D gene too uncertain to name. This receptor was obtained from a male donor with ankylosing spondylitis. CDR3 region: CASSDDMNTGELFF. The base sequence is TGTGCCAGCAGCGACGACATGAACACCGGGGAGCTGTTTTTT.